This T cell receptor beta chain was found in a study of cytomegalovirus exposure and HLA in healthy donors. The PCR contained 60 Vbeta and 13 Jbeta primers. Clones were sequenced by immunoSEQ multiplex PCR, and TCRdb holds only the in-frame ones, with some missing. The sample includes roughly 67,000 clones, 65% to 85% of them seen just once. This CDR3 is 15 amino acids long. Germline values: CDR1 SGHTA, CDR2 FQGNSA. V was trimmed by 5 bases and J by 9 bases, leaving 23 bases between them. Notes on this clone: What it recognizes is unknown.

Points from the study as a whole: Reports state that TCR beta sequences accurately predicted most subjects' HLA-A and HLA-B alleles. In a later analysis, at a false discovery rate of 0.05, about 17,000 TCR beta sequences matched HLA alleles. CMV antigen specificity of three CMV-associated chains was confirmed in vitro.

Sequencing was done on a sample of PBMCs. The origin of this receptor is a woman under 40 in good health and CMV-seronegative. The chain has TRBV7-2 and TRBJ2-7; possibly TRBD1 for D (5 bases). For the CDR3, the DNA is TGTGCCAGCAGCCTCGAATGGGGCAGGGCCGTGAGGCAGTACTTC. This codes for CASSLEWGRAVRQYF.